The rows below give T cell receptor beta chains drawn from one sample of a study of T cell changes during pregnancy in multiple sclerosis. The data were produced by immunoSEQ multiplex PCR, yet TCRdb's version contains in-frame clones alone and is incomplete. This sample has some 47,000 clones, with more than 75% found just once. The sample in question was CD8+ T cells from peripheral blood mononuclear cells, obtained after pregnancy. The receptors were sampled from a female donor in good health, enrolled as a control in a pregnancy study. Both conserved end residues are part of each CDR3. The D gene is left open where the match is weak. Not every row has a clone size; where given, it reads once, few, many or a size class.

J,V,D,size,CDR3,DNA
TRBJ1-2,TRBV15,.,few,CATSRDTGNGYTF,TGTGCCACCAGCAGAGATACGGGGAATGGCTACACCTTC
TRBJ1-2,TRBV4-1,.,.,CASSPDAGSNYGYTF,TGCGCCAGCAGCCCAGACGCAGGGTCTAACTATGGCTACACCTTC
TRBJ1-1,TRBV19,.,.,CASMGHTEAFF,TGTGCCAGTATGGGGCACACTGAAGCTTTCTTT
TRBJ1-2,TRBV19,TRBD1,.,CASSSGQDYGYTF,TGTGCCAGTAGTTCGGGACAGGACTATGGCTACACCTTC
TRBJ2-1,TRBV7-3,.,few,CASSLTGYNEQFF,TGTGCCAGCAGCCTCACTGGCTACAATGAGCAGTTCTTC
TRBJ2-7,TRBV4-2,TRBD2,once,CASSQVLPSGGLGEQYF,TGTGCCAGCAGCCAAGTTCTTCCTAGCGGGGGGCTCGGTGAGCAGTACTTC
TRBJ2-7,TRBV27,.,.,CASSLGPQGEQYF,TGTGCCAGCAGTTTAGGCCCACAGGGCGAGCAGTACTTC
TRBJ1-6,TRBV27,.,few,CASSSHPRGTNSPLHF,TGTGCCAGCAGTTCACACCCACGGGGTACGAATTCACCCCTCCACTTT
TRBJ2-4,TRBV28,.,.,CASSGPQRNIQYF,TGTGCCAGCAGCGGTCCTCAGAGGAACATTCAGTACTTC
TRBJ2-5,TRBV2,.,.,CASSELVRVQDSEETQYF,TGTGCCAGCAGTGAACTAGTGAGGGTTCAGGACTCGGAAGAGACCCAGTACTTC